The following is a TCR beta chain sequence with its context. Its antigen remains unknown. Clones were read by immunoSEQ multiplex PCR, and TCRdb kept only the in-frame ones, dropping some. The sample yields over 150,000 clones, over 85% seen once. This sample was included in a study of T cell responses to AZD1222 COVID-19 vaccine. Study-wide points: Clonal diversity may have been underestimated, and the donors were mostly white British, with more females than males. At 160-218 and 743-854, vaccine-associated CD4 TCRs were dominant, and they spanned spike. There were repertoire samples only from the period after the peak T cell response.

Germline V lookup: CDR1 SGHTA, CDR2 FQGNSA. The CDR3 totals 15 residues. With V trimmed by 5 bases and J by 0 bases, 6 bases remained unmatched. The chain combines TRBV7-2 with TRBJ1-2; 7 nucleotides align to TRBD1. The receptor was derived from an adult who received the MenACWY meningococcal vaccine as a control. This specimen consisted of peripheral blood, obtained 28 days after the second dose of the MenACWY control vaccine. As DNA, the CDR3 is TGTGCCAGCAGCCTCGGGACAGTGGCTAACTATGGCTACACCTTC. This translates into CASSLGTVANYGYTF. Filled out from reference TRBV7-2 and TRBJ1-2, the complete variable domain reads GAGVSQSPSNKVTEKGKDVELRCDPISGHTALYWYRQSLGQGLEFLIYFQGNSAPDKSGLPSDRFSAERTGGSVSTLTIQRTQQEDSAVYLCASSLGTVANYGYTFGSGTRLTVV.